This T cell receptor beta chain stems from a study of blood T cell repertoires in COVID-19. On the study more broadly: The United States, Italy and Spain were the sources of the acute and convalescent COVID-19 samples.

Libraries were prepared by immunoSEQ multiplex PCR; TCRdb keeps only in-frame clonotypes and omits some of them. The table includes nearly 350,000 clones, around 87% detected once. Germline V gene lookup returns CDR1 SGHVS and CDR2 FQNEAQ. There are 15 residues in the CDR3. Unmatched junction bases numbered 9, after V lost 5 bases and J lost 5 bases. Seattle enrolled patients during active infection and tracked them longitudinally. The source is a woman aged 45-60 years with COVID-19, enrolled during active disease. The V and J genes are TRBV7-8 and TRBJ1-2; 9 positions agree with TRBD1. Sequences were obtained from peripheral blood. Here the CDR3 DNA reads TGTGCCAGCAGCCGCTCTGGGACAGGGTTGTATGGCTACACCTTC. It encodes CASSRSGTGLYGYTF.